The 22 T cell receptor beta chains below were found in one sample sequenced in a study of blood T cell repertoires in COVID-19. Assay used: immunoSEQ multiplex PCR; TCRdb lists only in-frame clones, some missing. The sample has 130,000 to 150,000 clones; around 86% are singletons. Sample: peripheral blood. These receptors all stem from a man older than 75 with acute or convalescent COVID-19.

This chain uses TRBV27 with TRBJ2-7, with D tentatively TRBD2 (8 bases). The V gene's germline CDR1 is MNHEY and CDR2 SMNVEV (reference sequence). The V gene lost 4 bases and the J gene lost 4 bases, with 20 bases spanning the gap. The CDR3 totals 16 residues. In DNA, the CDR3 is TGTGCCAGCAGTTCGGGAGGGGGCAAGCATAATTACGAGCAGTACTTC. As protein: CASSSGGGKHNYEQYF.

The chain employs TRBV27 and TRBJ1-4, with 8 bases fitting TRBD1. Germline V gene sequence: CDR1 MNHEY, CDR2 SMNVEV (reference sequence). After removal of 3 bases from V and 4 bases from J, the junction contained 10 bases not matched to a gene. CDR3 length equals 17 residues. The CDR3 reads CASSFRGRAGGNEKLFF. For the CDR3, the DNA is TGTGCCAGCAGTTTCAGGGGGCGCGCCGGAGGTAATGAAAAACTGTTTTTT.

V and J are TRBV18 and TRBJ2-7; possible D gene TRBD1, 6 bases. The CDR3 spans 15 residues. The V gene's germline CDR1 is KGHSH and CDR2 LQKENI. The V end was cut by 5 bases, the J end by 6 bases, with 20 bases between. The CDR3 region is CASSALGQISREQYF. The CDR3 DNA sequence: TGTGCCAGCTCAGCCTTGGGACAAATTTCACGCGAGCAGTACTTC.

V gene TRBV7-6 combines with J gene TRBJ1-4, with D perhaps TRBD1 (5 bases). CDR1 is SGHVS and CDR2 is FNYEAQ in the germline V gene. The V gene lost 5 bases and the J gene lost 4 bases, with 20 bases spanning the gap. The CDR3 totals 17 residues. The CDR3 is CASSGRTGPGRNEKLFF. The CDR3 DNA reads TGTGCCAGCAGCGGACGAACGGGTCCAGGGCGTAATGAAAAACTGTTTTTT. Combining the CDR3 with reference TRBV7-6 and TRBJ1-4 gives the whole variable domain GAGVSQSPRYKVTKRGQDVALRCDPISGHVSLYWYRQALGQGPEFLTYFNYEAQQDKSGLPNDRFSAERPEGSISTLTIQRTEQRDSAMYRCASSGRTGPGRNEKLFFGSGTQLSVL.

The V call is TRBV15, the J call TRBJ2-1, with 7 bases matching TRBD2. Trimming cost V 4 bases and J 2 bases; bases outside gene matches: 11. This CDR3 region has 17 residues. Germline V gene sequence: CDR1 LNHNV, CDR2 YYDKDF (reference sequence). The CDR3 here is CATSILGGEVAYNEQFF. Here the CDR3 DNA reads TGTGCCACCAGCATCCTTGGGGGGGAGGTGGCCTACAATGAGCAGTTCTTC.

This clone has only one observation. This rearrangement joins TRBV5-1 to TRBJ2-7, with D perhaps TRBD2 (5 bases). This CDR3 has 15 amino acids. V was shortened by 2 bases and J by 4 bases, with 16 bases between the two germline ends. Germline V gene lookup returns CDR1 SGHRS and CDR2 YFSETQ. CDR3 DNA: TGCGCCAGCAGCTTAAATGGACTCGAGGGTTACGAGCAGTACTTC. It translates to CASSLNGLEGYEQYF.

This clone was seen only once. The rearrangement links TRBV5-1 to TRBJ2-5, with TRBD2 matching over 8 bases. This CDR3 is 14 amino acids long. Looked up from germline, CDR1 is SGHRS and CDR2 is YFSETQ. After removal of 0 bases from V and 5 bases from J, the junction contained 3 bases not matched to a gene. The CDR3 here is CASSLEAGGETQYF. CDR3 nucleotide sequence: TGCGCCAGCAGCTTGGAGGCGGGAGGCGAGACCCAGTACTTC.

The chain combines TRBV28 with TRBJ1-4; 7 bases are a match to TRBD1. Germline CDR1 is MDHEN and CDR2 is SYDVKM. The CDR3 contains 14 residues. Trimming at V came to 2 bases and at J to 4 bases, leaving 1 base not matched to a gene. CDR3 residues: CASSLNRGNEKLFF. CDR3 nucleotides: TGTGCCAGCAGTTTAAACAGGGGTAATGAAAAACTGTTTTTT.

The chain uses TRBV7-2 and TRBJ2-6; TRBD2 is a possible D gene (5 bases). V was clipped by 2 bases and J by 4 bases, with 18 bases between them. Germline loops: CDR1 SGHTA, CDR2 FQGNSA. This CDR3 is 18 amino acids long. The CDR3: CASSLKEGLGPGANVLTF. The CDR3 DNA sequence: TGTGCCAGCAGCTTAAAAGAGGGCCTCGGGCCCGGGGCCAACGTCCTGACTTTC. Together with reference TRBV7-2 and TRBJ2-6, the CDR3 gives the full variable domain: GAGVSQSPSNKVTEKGKDVELRCDPISGHTALYWYRQSLGQGLEFLIYFQGNSAPDKSGLPSDRFSAERTGGSVSTLTIQRTQQEDSAVYLCASSLKEGLGPGANVLTFGAGSRLTVL.

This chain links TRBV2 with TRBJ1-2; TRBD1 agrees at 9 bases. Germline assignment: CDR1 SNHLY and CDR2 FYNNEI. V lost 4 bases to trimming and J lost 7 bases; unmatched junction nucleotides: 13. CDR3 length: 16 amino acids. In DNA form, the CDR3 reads TGTGCCAGCAGTGGGACGAACTCCGGGACAGGGACTGGCTACACCTTC. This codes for CASSGTNSGTGTGYTF.

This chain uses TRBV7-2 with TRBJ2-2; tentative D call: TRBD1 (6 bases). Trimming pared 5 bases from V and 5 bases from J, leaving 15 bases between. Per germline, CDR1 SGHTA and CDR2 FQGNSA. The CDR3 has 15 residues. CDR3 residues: CASSPSQGRTGELFF. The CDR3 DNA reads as TGTGCCAGCAGCCCATCACAGGGAAGGACCGGGGAGCTGTTTTTT.

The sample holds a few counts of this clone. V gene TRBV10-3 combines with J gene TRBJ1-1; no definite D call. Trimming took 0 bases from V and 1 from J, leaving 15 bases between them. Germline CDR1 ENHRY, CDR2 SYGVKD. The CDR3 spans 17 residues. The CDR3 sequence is CAISESSVGRSNTEAFF. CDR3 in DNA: TGTGCCATCAGTGAGTCGAGTGTCGGCAGGTCGAACACTGAAGCTTTCTTT.

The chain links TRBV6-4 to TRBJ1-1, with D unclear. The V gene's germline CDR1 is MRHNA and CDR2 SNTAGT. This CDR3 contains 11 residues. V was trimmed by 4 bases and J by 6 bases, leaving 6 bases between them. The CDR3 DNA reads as TGTGCCAGCAGTGGTTGGCCTGAAGCTTTCTTT. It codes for CASSGWPEAFF.

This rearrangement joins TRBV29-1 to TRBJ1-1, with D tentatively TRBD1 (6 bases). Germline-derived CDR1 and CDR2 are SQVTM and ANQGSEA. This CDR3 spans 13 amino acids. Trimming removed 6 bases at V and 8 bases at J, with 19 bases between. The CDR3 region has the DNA TGCAGCGTGGGCCCAACACAGGGAAAGGAAGCTTTCTTT. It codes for CSVGPTQGKEAFF.

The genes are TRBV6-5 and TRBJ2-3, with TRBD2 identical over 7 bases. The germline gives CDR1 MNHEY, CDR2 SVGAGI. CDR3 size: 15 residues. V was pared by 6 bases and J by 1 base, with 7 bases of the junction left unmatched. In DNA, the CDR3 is TGTGCCAGCAGGGGGGGAGGGGTAGGCACAGATACGCAGTATTTT. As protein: CASRGGGVGTDTQYF.

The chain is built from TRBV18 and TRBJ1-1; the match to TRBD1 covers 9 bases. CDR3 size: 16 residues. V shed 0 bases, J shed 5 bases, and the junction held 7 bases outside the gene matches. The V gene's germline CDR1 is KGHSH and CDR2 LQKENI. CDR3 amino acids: CASSPPEGQGWTEAFF. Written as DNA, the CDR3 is TGTGCCAGCTCACCACCGGAGGGACAGGGTTGGACTGAAGCTTTCTTT.

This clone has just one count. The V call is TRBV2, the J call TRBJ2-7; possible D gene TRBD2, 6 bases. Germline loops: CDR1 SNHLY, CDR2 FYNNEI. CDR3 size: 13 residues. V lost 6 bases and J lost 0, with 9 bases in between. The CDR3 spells CASRGGYSYEQYF. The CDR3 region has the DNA TGTGCCAGCAGGGGGGGTTACTCCTACGAGCAGTACTTC.

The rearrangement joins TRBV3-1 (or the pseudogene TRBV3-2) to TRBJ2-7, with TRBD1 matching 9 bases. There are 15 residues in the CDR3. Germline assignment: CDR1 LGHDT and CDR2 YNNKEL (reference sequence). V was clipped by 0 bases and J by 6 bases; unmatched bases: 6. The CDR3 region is CASSQDRGQGGEQYF. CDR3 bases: TGTGCCAGCAGCCAAGATAGGGGACAGGGCGGCGAGCAGTACTTC.

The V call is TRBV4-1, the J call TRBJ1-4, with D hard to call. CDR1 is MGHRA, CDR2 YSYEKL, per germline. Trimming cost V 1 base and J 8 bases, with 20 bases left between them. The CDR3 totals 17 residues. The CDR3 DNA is TGCGCCAGCAGCCAAGGGATGGAGGAGGCCCTAAAAGAAAAACTGTTTTTT. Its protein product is CASSQGMEEALKEKLFF.

Here the CDR3 reads CASSVGGGEQYF. In nucleotides, the CDR3 is TGTGCCAGCAGCGTAGGGGGCGGCGAGCAGTACTTC. The V gene is TRBV9, the J gene TRBJ2-7; a weak D match, TRBD1 (5 bases). Per germline, CDR1 SGDLS and CDR2 YYNGEE. This CDR3 spans 12 amino acids. V was clipped by 0 bases and J by 6 bases, with 7 bases between them.

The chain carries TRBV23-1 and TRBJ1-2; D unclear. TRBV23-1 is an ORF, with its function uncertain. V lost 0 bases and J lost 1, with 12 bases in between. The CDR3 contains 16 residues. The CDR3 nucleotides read TGCGCCAGCAGTCAATCAAAACTCGTCGGTAACTATGGCTACACCTTC. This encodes CASSQSKLVGNYGYTF.

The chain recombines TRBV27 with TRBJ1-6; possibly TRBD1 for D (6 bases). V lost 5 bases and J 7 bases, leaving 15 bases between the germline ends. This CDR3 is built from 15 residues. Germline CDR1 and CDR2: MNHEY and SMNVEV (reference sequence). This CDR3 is CASSAVTGGNSPLHF. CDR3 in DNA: TGTGCCAGCAGTGCCGTGACAGGTGGCAATTCACCCCTCCACTTT.